Each of the 21 T cell receptor beta chains below was sequenced from the same sample in a study of vaccination and CD4 T cells after COVID-19. The study sequenced cultured CD4+ T cell DNA using the Oncomine TCR Beta short-read assay. From the PCR reads, TCRdb called clonotypes with MiXCR, one entry per CDR3 protein. The sample lists 15,000 to 20,000 distinct CDR3 sequences, more than 40% occurring once. Described treatment: approximately 9-day PBMC culture with coronavirus spike peptide pools or control peptides (ViraFEST assay). Their antigen targets remain unknown. Sequences were derived from CD4+ T cells from blood, cultured in vitro, sampled before SARS-CoV-2 vaccination. The receptors originated from a human donor who had recovered from COVID-19.

This clonotype was seen only a few times. The CDR3 loop reads CSSAQGSQETQYF. CDR3 DNA sequence: TGCAGCTCGGCACAGGGGTCCCAAGAGACCCAGTACTTC. This chain connects TRBV29-1 to TRBJ2-5; the match to TRBD1 covers 7 bases. Trimming removed 8 bases from V and 1 base from J; junction bases left unmatched: 7. Germline V gene lookup returns CDR1 SQVTM and CDR2 ANQGSEA. The CDR3 runs to 13 residues.

This clonotype was counted between two and nine times. The V call is TRBV20-1, the J call TRBJ2-1; weak D call: TRBD2 (7 bases). Per the germline V gene, CDR1 is DFQATT and CDR2 is SNEGSKA (reference sequence). CDR3 length equals 14 residues. With 3 bases removed from V and 6 bases from J, the gap between germline ends came to 15 bases. The CDR3 nucleotides are TGCAGTGCTAGCGGTGGGAGGGGGGGCAATGAGCAGTTCTTC. Translated, it gives CSASGGRGGNEQFF.

The chain recombines TRBV20-1 with TRBJ1-2; 7 bases agree with TRBD1. This CDR3 contains 12 residues. V trimming: 4 bases; J trimming: 4 bases; junction bases outside the gene matches: 3. Germline V gene lookup returns CDR1 DFQATT and CDR2 SNEGSKA (reference sequence). The CDR3 nucleotides are TGCAGTGCTAATAGACAGGGCTATGGCTACACCTTC. The encoded protein is CSANRQGYGYTF.

This clonotype was seen more than once but under ten times. V is TRBV6-1 and J is TRBJ2-7; the D gene could be TRBD1 or TRBD2 (6 bases each). The ends were cut back, 5 bases at V and 0 bases at J, with 11 bases in the middle. Germline V gene lookup returns CDR1 MNHNS and CDR2 SASEGT. CDR3 size: 14 residues. CDR3 DNA sequence: TGTGCCAGCAGTCGGGGGCCCCTCTCCTACGAGCAGTACTTC. Translation: CASSRGPLSYEQYF.

In this sample, this clonotype turned up a few times. The V gene is TRBV6-2 or TRBV6-3, the J gene TRBJ1-2; 8 bases map to TRBD1. With 2 bases clipped from V and 3 bases from J, the junction kept 11 bases outside the gene matches. Germline V gene sequence: CDR1 MNHEY, CDR2 SVGEGT. The CDR3 loop spans 17 amino acids. CDR3 loop: CASSYGQGLRSHYGYTF. Here the CDR3 DNA reads TGTGCCAGCAGTTACGGACAGGGATTAAGGAGTCACTATGGCTACACCTTC.

Only a few counts were recorded for this clonotype. The chain combines TRBV7-2 with TRBJ1-5; no clear D gene. Germline V gene lookup returns CDR1 SGHTA and CDR2 FQGNSA. The CDR3 consists of 14 residues. V gave up 1 base and J gave up 4 bases, with 8 bases separating them. DNA of the CDR3: TGTGCCAGCAGCTTAGGGCGACAAAATCAGCCCCAGCATTTT. The encoded protein is CASSLGRQNQPQHF.

This clonotype has a handful of counts. This chain connects TRBV11-2 to TRBJ2-7, with TRBD2 as a possible D gene (6 bases). The CDR3 is made up of 15 amino acids. CDR1 and CDR2 from the germline V gene are SGHAT and FQNNGV. V lost 1 base and J lost 0, with 10 bases in between. This CDR3 reads CASSLGDWSSYEQYF. DNA for the CDR3: TGTGCCAGCAGCTTAGGGGACTGGAGCTCCTACGAGCAGTACTTC.

The chain links TRBV7-2 to TRBJ2-1; maybe TRBD2 (6 bases). Germline assignment: CDR1 SGHTA and CDR2 FQGNSA. V lost 5 bases and J lost 3, with 17 bases in between. CDR3 length equals 16 residues. This CDR3 is CASSTTGGSHYNEQFF. CDR3 in DNA: TGTGCCAGCAGCACCACCGGGGGATCCCACTACAATGAGCAGTTCTTC.

The chain uses TRBV6-5 and TRBJ2-3; maybe TRBD2 (7 bases). The CDR3 has 18 amino acids. The germline V and J ends were trimmed by 0 bases and 3 bases, with 19 bases remaining between them. The germline CDR1 and CDR2 sequences are MNHEY and SVGAGI. The CDR3 here is CASSYSLGGVGGTDTQYF. DNA for the CDR3: TGTGCCAGCAGTTACTCTTTAGGGGGGGTCGGAGGGACAGATACGCAGTATTTT.

This rearrangement joins TRBV27 to TRBJ2-7; no definite D call. Trimming removed 2 bases from V and 1 base from J, with 12 bases in between. In germline, CDR1 is MNHEY, CDR2 SMNVEV (reference sequence). The CDR3 spans 15 residues. Written as DNA, the CDR3 is TGTGCCAGCAGTTTAGGGCAGGCACCATCCTACGAGCAGTACTTC. It encodes CASSLGQAPSYEQYF.

Only one count was recorded for this clonotype. The rearrangement joins TRBV5-5 to TRBJ1-2; D is undetermined. V was pared by 0 bases and J by 8 bases, with 11 bases between. From germline, CDR1 is SGHKS and CDR2 YYEKEE (reference sequence). This CDR3 comprises 13 residues. The CDR3 nucleotides are TGTGCCAGCAGCTTGGCCTTACTACTGGGCTACACCTTC. This gives the protein CASSLALLLGYTF.

This clonotype has more than one count but fewer than ten. This rearrangement joins TRBV7-8 to TRBJ1-1, with D unclear. This CDR3 spans 16 amino acids. Germline V gives CDR1 SGHVS, CDR2 FQNEAQ. Trimming left V 2 bases short and J 7 bases short, with 20 bases between. DNA for the CDR3: TGTGCCAGCAGCTTATATAGGGTGGGGATACCGGTTGAAGCTTTCTTT. This sequence encodes CASSLYRVGIPVEAFF.

The gene calls are TRBV6-1 and TRBJ1-1; no clear D. This CDR3 has 12 amino acids. V lost 0 bases, J lost 6 bases, and 5 bases lay in between. CDR1 and CDR2 from the germline V gene are MNHNS and SASEGT. The CDR3 is CASSEARSEAFF. CDR3 coding DNA: TGTGCCAGCAGTGAAGCGAGGTCTGAAGCTTTCTTT.

The chain links TRBV11-3 to TRBJ2-1, with D perhaps matching TRBD1 (5 bases). V was pared by 5 bases and J by 0 bases, with 11 bases between. This CDR3 is built from 15 residues. Germline CDR1 and CDR2: SGHNT and YENEEA. CDR3 nucleotide sequence: TGTGCCAGCAGCCGTAGTCAGGGCTCCTACAATGAGCAGTTCTTC. Residues: CASSRSQGSYNEQFF.

V gene TRBV2 combines with J gene TRBJ2-5; perhaps TRBD1 as D (6 bases). This CDR3 has 11 amino acids. Trimming removed 4 bases from V and 13 bases from J, with 13 bases in between. Germline-derived CDR1 and CDR2 are SNHLY and FYNNEI. The CDR3 is CASSVMSGVYF. The CDR3, as DNA: TGTGCCAGCAGTGTTATGTCAGGGGTGTACTTC.

This clonotype was seen more than once but under ten times. The rearrangement joins TRBV15 to TRBJ2-2; 9 nucleotides agree with TRBD2. From germline, CDR1 is LNHNV and CDR2 YYDKDF (reference sequence). J lost 2 bases, V lost 1 base, and 5 bases had no gene match. The CDR3 is 17 amino acids. CDR3 amino acids: CATSRGRGGSNTGELFF. As DNA, the CDR3 is TGTGCCACCAGCAGAGGGCGGGGGGGCAGTAACACCGGGGAGCTGTTTTTT.

The rearrangement links TRBV20-1 to TRBJ1-1; weak D call: TRBD1 (5 bases). The CDR3 extends over 14 amino acids. The germline CDR1 and CDR2 sequences are DFQATT and SNEGSKA (reference sequence). The V end lost 0 bases, the J end lost 4 bases, and 12 bases lay between the germline ends. The CDR3 is CSARDRVKSTEAFF. In DNA form, the CDR3 reads TGCAGTGCTAGAGACAGGGTGAAGTCCACTGAAGCTTTCTTT.

This chain connects TRBV10-3 to TRBJ2-2, with D tentatively TRBD2 (5 bases). The V gene lost 0 bases and the J gene lost 4 bases, with 15 bases spanning the gap. CDR3 length: 17 amino acids. CDR1 ENHRY and CDR2 SYGVKD come from the germline V gene. The CDR3 DNA is TGTGCCATCAGTGAGTCGGACCTAAACGCGGGCACCGGGGAGCTGTTTTTT. The encoded protein is CAISESDLNAGTGELFF.

The chain links TRBV19 to TRBJ2-3; 12 bases are a match to TRBD2. The CDR3 is made up of 17 amino acids. Per the germline V gene, CDR1 is LNHDA and CDR2 is SQIVND (reference sequence). With 5 bases clipped from V and 6 bases from J, the junction kept 12 bases outside the gene matches. The DNA for the CDR3 is TGTGCCAGTAGTGGGGCTAGCGGGGGGGCAGTGCGGGATACGCAGTATTTT. It specifies CASSGASGGAVRDTQYF.

This clonotype was observed a few times. The rearrangement joins TRBV20-1 to TRBJ1-5; 10 bases match TRBD1. CDR1 and CDR2 from the germline V gene are DFQATT and SNEGSKA (reference sequence). The CDR3 runs 14 residues. As DNA, the CDR3 is TGCAGCGGAGTGACAGGGGGCGGTAATCAGCCCCAGCATTTT. Protein: CSGVTGGGNQPQHF.

This clonotype occurred a few times. The rearrangement uses TRBV7-3 and TRBJ2-1; 8 bases are a match to TRBD2. Trimming removed 5 bases from V and 6 bases from J; junction bases left unmatched: 12. The CDR3 covers 16 residues. Germline V CDR1 and CDR2: SGHTA, FQGTGA. The CDR3, as DNA: TGTGCCAGCAGCGCTACCGGGACTAGACTCGTCAATGAGCAGTTCTTC. It specifies CASSATGTRLVNEQFF.